The 24 T cell receptor beta chains below were found in one sample sequenced in a study of CD8 T cells in Susac syndrome. It was with random hexamers that roughly 0.45 to 1 ug RNA was reverse transcribed. TCRdb re-called the immunoSEQ multiplex PCR reads through MiXCR, storing one row per CDR3 protein. The data contain approximately 26,000 distinct CDR3 sequences, about 95% of them singletons. What was sequenced was CD8+ T cells from PBMCs. The receptors were sampled from a human donor in good health.

The rearrangement joins TRBV4-3 to TRBJ2-7, with D perhaps assigned TRBD1 or TRBD2 (5 bases each). This CDR3 is built from 15 residues. V was trimmed by 4 bases and J by 4 bases, leaving 17 bases between them. Per germline, CDR1 LGHNA and CDR2 YSLEER. CDR3 DNA: TGCGCCAGCAGCCCCTCCGGGACGGGATTGTACGAGCAGTACTTC. The encoded protein is CASSPSGTGLYEQYF.

The chain combines TRBV20-1 with TRBJ2-1, with 10 positions matching TRBD2. The J segment lost 3 bases and the V segment lost 5 bases, leaving 13 bases of the junction unmatched. Germline V CDR1 and CDR2: DFQATT, SNEGSKA (reference sequence). The CDR3 covers 17 residues. The CDR3, as DNA: TGCAGTGCTGCCGGGCCGCTAGCGGGGGCGTTCTACAATGAGCAGTTCTTC. Translation: CSAAGPLAGAFYNEQFF.

The rearrangement uses TRBV11-3 and TRBJ2-2, with D unclear. This CDR3 region has 16 residues. In germline, CDR1 is SGHNT, CDR2 YENEEA. V was trimmed by 5 bases and J by 0 bases, leaving 13 bases between them. As DNA, the CDR3 is TGTGCCAGCAGCCGTCTATTTGGGTCGAACACCGGGGAGCTGTTTTTT. Amino acid sequence: CASSRLFGSNTGELFF.

The V call is TRBV12-3 or TRBV12-4, the J call TRBJ2-7, with 7 bases lining up with TRBD2. The CDR3 runs to 13 residues. The ends lost 5 bases at V and 3 bases at J; junction bases unmatched: 4. The CDR3 spells CASSLGTNYEQYF. The CDR3 bases are TGTGCCAGCAGTCTCGGGACTAACTACGAGCAGTACTTC.

The V gene is TRBV27, the J gene TRBJ2-6, with D possibly matching TRBD1 (5 bases). This CDR3 is 16 amino acids long. The germline V gene has CDR1 MNHEY and CDR2 SMNVEV (reference sequence). Trimming pared 5 bases from V and 2 bases from J, leaving 13 bases between. The CDR3 loop is CASSPSPGTGANVLTF. CDR3 nucleotides: TGTGCCAGCAGTCCCTCACCAGGGACTGGGGCCAACGTCCTGACTTTC.

V usage is TRBV29-1 and J usage is TRBJ2-7; D may match TRBD1 or TRBD2 (5 bases each). Germline V gene data show CDR1 as SQVTM and CDR2 as ANQGSEA. V was cut by 5 bases and J by 6 bases, with 20 bases left in between. There are 14 residues in the CDR3. The CDR3 is CSVRGTLGATEQYF. CDR3 sequence (DNA): TGCAGCGTTCGAGGGACCCTTGGCGCTACCGAGCAGTACTTC.

The chain has TRBV7-2 and TRBJ2-7, with D perhaps assigned TRBD1 or TRBD2 (5 bases each). The CDR3 loop spans 14 amino acids. Trimming stripped 1 base from V and 5 bases from J, with 12 bases between. Germline V gene lookup returns CDR1 SGHTA and CDR2 FQGNSA. CDR3 sequence: CASSLDGTLDEQYF. The DNA for the CDR3 is TGTGCCAGCAGCTTAGACGGGACCCTCGACGAGCAGTACTTC. Together with reference TRBV7-2 and TRBJ2-7, the CDR3 gives the full variable domain: GAGVSQSPSNKVTEKGKDVELRCDPISGHTALYWYRQSLGQGLEFLIYFQGNSAPDKSGLPSDRFSAERTGGSVSTLTIQRTQQEDSAVYLCASSLDGTLDEQYFGPGTRLTVT.

The chain combines TRBV4-3 with TRBJ2-3, with D uncertain. In germline, CDR1 is LGHNA, CDR2 YSLEER. CDR3 size: 12 residues. Deletions cut 2 bases from V and 3 bases from J, with 3 bases between. The CDR3 DNA reads as TGCGCCAGCAGCCAAAGAACAGATACGCAGTATTTT. Translation: CASSQRTDTQYF.

This chain links TRBV13 with TRBJ2-7; possibly TRBD1 for D (6 bases). The CDR3 has 14 amino acids. The germline gives CDR1 PRHDT, CDR2 FYEKMQ (reference sequence). The ends were cut back, 5 bases at V and 7 bases at J, with 18 bases in the middle. The CDR3: CASSLRLQGGEQYF. CDR3 coding DNA: TGTGCCAGCAGCCTAAGGTTACAGGGCGGAGAGCAGTACTTC.

This clonotype was seen more than once but under ten times. V usage is TRBV27 and J usage is TRBJ2-4; D possibly corresponds to TRBD1 (5 bases). Per germline, CDR1 MNHEY and CDR2 SMNVEV (reference sequence). V was pared by 0 bases and J by 0 bases, with 9 bases between. The CDR3 runs to 16 residues. This CDR3 reads CASSLSNRRAKNIQYF. CDR3 nucleotides: TGTGCCAGCAGTTTATCGAACAGGAGAGCCAAAAACATTCAGTACTTC.

This rearrangement joins TRBV29-1 to TRBJ2-1; D perhaps matches TRBD2 (5 bases). Germline-derived CDR1 and CDR2 are SQVTM and ANQGSEA. The CDR3 covers 16 residues. Trimming pared 1 base from V and 4 bases from J, leaving 17 bases between. The CDR3, as DNA: TGCAGCGTTGAAGCAGTTGAGGGAACGGTTTACAATGAGCAGTTCTTC. It codes for CSVEAVEGTVYNEQFF.

The chain combines TRBV5-1 with TRBJ1-3, with 7 nucleotides matching TRBD1. Losses at the gene ends were 4 bases for V and 2 bases for J; bases not matched to a gene: 3. The V gene's germline CDR1 is SGHRS and CDR2 YFSETQ. The CDR3 consists of 14 residues. The chain's CDR3 is CASSRGTAGNTIYF. Here the CDR3 DNA reads TGCGCCAGCAGCCGGGGGACAGCTGGAAACACCATATATTTT.

V usage is TRBV7-9 and J usage is TRBJ2-1; 8 bases line up with TRBD1. This CDR3 is 13 amino acids long. The V gene end was trimmed by 5 bases and the J gene end by 10 bases; junction bases not matched to a gene: 7. Germline V gene data show CDR1 as SEHNR and CDR2 as FQNEAQ (reference sequence). CDR3 region: CASSPDRGGEQFF. CDR3 bases: TGTGCCAGCAGCCCAGACAGGGGAGGCGAGCAGTTCTTC.

The V call is TRBV5-6, the J call TRBJ1-2, with 10 positions matching TRBD1. CDR3 length: 12 amino acids. With V trimmed by 5 bases and J by 6 bases, 1 base remained unmatched. Germline lookup yields CDR1 SGHDT and CDR2 YYEEEE. DNA for the CDR3: TGTGCCAGCAGTGACAGGGGGCATGGCTACACCTTC. The encoded protein is CASSDRGHGYTF.

This clonotype was recorded only once. This sequence joins TRBV12-5 and TRBJ1-2, with D perhaps TRBD1 (5 bases). Germline loops: CDR1 LGHNT, CDR2 FRNRAP. V dropped 10 bases and J dropped 3 bases, with 12 bases sitting between them. The CDR3 runs 12 residues. Here the CDR3 reads CATLEGDYGYTF. The CDR3 DNA follows: TGTGCTACCTTGGAAGGGGACTATGGCTACACCTTC.

The genes are TRBV5-1 and TRBJ2-3; the D is unclear. The CDR3 runs to 14 residues. In germline, CDR1 is SGHRS, CDR2 YFSETQ. Trimming removed 7 bases at V and 0 bases at J, with 12 bases between. In nucleotides, the CDR3 is TGCGCCAGCGGATACTCCTCTAGCACAGATACGCAGTATTTT. Translating gives CASGYSSSTDTQYF. The variable domain in full, completed from reference TRBV5-1 and TRBJ2-3, reads KAGVTQTPRYLIKTRGQQVTLSCSPISGHRSVSWYQQTPGQGLQFLFEYFSETQRNKGNFPGRFSGRQFSNSRSEMNVSTLELGDSALYLCASGYSSSTDTQYFGPGTRLTVL.

The genes are TRBV12-3 or TRBV12-4 and TRBJ2-3; D is ambiguous. The CDR3 has 14 residues. The germline V and J ends were trimmed by 1 base and 4 bases, with 9 bases remaining between them. For the CDR3, the DNA is TGTGCCAGCAGTTTAGGGCCTCCCCCAGATACGCAGTATTTT. Translated: CASSLGPPPDTQYF.

The chain links TRBV7-2 to TRBJ1-2; 8 bases are a match to TRBD1. V trimming: 2 bases; J trimming: 2 bases; junction bases outside the gene matches: 4. Germline CDR1 and CDR2: SGHTA and FQGNSA. The CDR3 loop spans 15 amino acids. The CDR3 DNA reads TGTGCCAGCAGCTTATACAGGGGGGTCAACTATGGCTACACCTTC. Its protein is CASSLYRGVNYGYTF.

This clonotype has a single count. The J gene is TRBJ2-7, the V gene TRBV5-5, with a tentative D call TRBD2 (6 bases). The germline V and J ends were trimmed by 3 bases and 4 bases, with 11 bases remaining between them. CDR1 is SGHKS, CDR2 YYEKEE, per germline (reference sequence). The CDR3 is 13 residues long. The CDR3 sequence: CASSWGDAYEQYF. The CDR3 bases are TGTGCCAGCAGCTGGGGGGACGCATACGAGCAGTACTTC.

The V gene is TRBV4-3, the J gene TRBJ2-5; D may match TRBD1 or TRBD2 (5 bases each). Germline V CDR1 and CDR2: LGHNA, YSLEER. The germline V and J ends were trimmed by 0 bases and 5 bases, with 13 bases remaining between them. This CDR3 is 15 amino acids long. The CDR3 DNA sequence: TGCGCCAGCAGCCAAGACGGGGCTTCGGGGGAGACCCAGTACTTC. The encoded protein is CASSQDGASGETQYF.

The gene calls are TRBV27 and TRBJ1-2; D gene uncertain. V lost 0 bases to trimming and J lost 3 bases, with 14 bases between them. The CDR3 is 16 amino acids. Germline CDR1 and CDR2: MNHEY and SMNVEV (reference sequence). The CDR3 DNA sequence: TGTGCCAGCAGTTTATCGGAGGGTGTAAGCGACTATGGCTACACCTTC. Encoded protein: CASSLSEGVSDYGYTF.

The chain has TRBV19 and TRBJ2-1; D might be TRBD2 (6 bases). The germline V gene has CDR1 LNHDA and CDR2 SQIVND (reference sequence). Trimming took 3 bases from V and 3 from J, leaving 12 bases between them. The CDR3 extends over 15 amino acids. The CDR3 is CASSIVGGFYNEQFF. CDR3 nucleotides: TGTGCCAGTAGTATTGTCGGGGGTTTCTACAATGAGCAGTTCTTC. The full variable domain, rest sourced from reference TRBV19 and TRBJ2-1, is DGGITQSPKYLFRKEGQNVTLSCEQNLNHDAMYWYRQDPGQGLRLIYYSQIVNDFQKGDIAEGYSVSREKKESFPLTVTSAQKNPTAFYLCASSIVGGFYNEQFFGPGTRLTVL.

The chain recombines TRBV3-1 with TRBJ2-7; D is possibly TRBD2 (5 bases). The V gene lost 4 bases and the J gene lost 3 bases, with 10 bases spanning the gap. The CDR3 spans 13 residues. The germline CDR1 and CDR2 sequences are LGHDT and YNNKEL (reference sequence). CDR3 DNA sequence: TGTGCCAGCAGCCGGCACCGGGACTACGAGCAGTACTTC. It translates to CASSRHRDYEQYF.

V is TRBV29-1 and J is TRBJ1-1; no clear D gene. CDR1 and CDR2 from the germline V gene are SQVTM and ANQGSEA. The CDR3 consists of 11 residues. V shed 4 bases and J shed 1 base, with 4 bases lying between them. The CDR3: CSVGKNTEAFF. The CDR3 nucleotides are TGCAGCGTTGGGAAGAACACTGAAGCTTTCTTT.